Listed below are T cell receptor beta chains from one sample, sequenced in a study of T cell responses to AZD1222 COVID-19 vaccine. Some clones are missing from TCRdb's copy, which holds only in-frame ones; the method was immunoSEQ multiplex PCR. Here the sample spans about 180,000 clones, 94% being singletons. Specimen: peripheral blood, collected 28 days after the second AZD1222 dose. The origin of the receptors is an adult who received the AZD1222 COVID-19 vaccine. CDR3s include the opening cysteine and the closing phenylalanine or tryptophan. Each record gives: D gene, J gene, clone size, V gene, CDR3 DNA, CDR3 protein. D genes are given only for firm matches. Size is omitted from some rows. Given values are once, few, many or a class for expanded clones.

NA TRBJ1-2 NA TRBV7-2 TGTGCCAGCAGCTTAATGGGCAGAACTAACTATGGCTACACCTTC CASSLMGRTNYGYTF
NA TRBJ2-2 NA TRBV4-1 TGCGCCAGCAGCCAACAATATAGCGGAAACACCGGGGAGCTGTTTTTT CASSQQYSGNTGELFF
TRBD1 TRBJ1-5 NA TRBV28 TGTGCCAGCAGAGGACAGGGATTGAGCAATCAGCCCCAGCATTTT CASRGQGLSNQPQHF
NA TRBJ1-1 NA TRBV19 TGTGCCAGTAGAGAAAACCCAAACCGGCCTAACACTGAAGCTTTCTTT CASRENPNRPNTEAFF
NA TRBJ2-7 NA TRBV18 TGTGCCAGCTCAAAGAGGCAGGTCAGCGGGTACGAGCAGTACTTC CASSKRQVSGYEQYF
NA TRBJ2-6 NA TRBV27 TGTGCCAGCAGTTTCAGCTCTGGGGCCAACGTCCTGACTTTC CASSFSSGANVLTF
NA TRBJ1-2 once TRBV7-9 TGTGCCAGCAGCTTAGCAGTCAGCATCTATGGCTACACCTTC CASSLAVSIYGYTF
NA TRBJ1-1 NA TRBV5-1 TGCGCCAGCAGCCGTCGGGGGCAGATGAACACTGAAGCTTTCTTT CASSRRGQMNTEAFF
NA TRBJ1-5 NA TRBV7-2 TGTGCCAGCAGCTTAGGGCCCCATCAGCCCCAGCATTTT CASSLGPHQPQHF
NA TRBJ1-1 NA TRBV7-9 TGTGCCAGCAGCTTAAGTAGGGGCACTGAAGCTTTCTTT CASSLSRGTEAFF
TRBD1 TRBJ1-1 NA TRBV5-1 TGCGCCAGCACCATCTCCGGGACAGGGGGTACTGAAGCTTTCTTT CASTISGTGGTEAFF
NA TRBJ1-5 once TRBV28 TGTGCCAGCATCCGGGGGGCGCGGCAGCCCCAGCATTTT CASIRGARQPQHF
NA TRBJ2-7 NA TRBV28 TGTGCCAGCAGTTTGGTCAGGGCACCCTACGAGCAGTACTTC CASSLVRAPYEQYF
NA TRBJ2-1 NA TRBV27 TGTGCCAGCAGTAAAAAACCAGGGGAGGGGGAGTTCTTC CASSKKPGEGEFF
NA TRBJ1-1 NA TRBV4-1 TGCGCCAGCAGCCAAGATCTCATGGGACGAACTGAAGCTTTCTTT CASSQDLMGRTEAFF
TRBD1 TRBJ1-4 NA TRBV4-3 TGCGCCAGCAGCCAAGCCCGGACAGGATTAATGGATGAAAAACTGTTTTTT CASSQARTGLMDEKLFF
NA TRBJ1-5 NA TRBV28 TGTGCCAGCAGTGACTCCGGGGGGAGAAATCAGCCCCAGCATTTT CASSDSGGRNQPQHF
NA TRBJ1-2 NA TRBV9 TGTGCCAGCAGCGTAGCCGCGTCAGGCCCCTATGGCTACACCTTC CASSVAASGPYGYTF
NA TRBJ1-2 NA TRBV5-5 TGTGCCAGCAGCTTGGTCGCAGGGGCTGTCTATGGCTACACCTTC CASSLVAGAVYGYTF
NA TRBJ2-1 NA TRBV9 TGTGCCAGCAGCGCTGTTGAGGGGAGGAACGAGCAGTTCTTC CASSAVEGRNEQFF
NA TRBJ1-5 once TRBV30 TGTGCCTGGACCCCCCCGGGCCTCAATTGGCCCCAGCATTTT CAWTPPGLNWPQHF
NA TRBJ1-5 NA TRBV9 TGTGCCAGCAGCGTAGATGGCGCGTTTCATCAGCCCCAGCATTTT CASSVDGAFHQPQHF
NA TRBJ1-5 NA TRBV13 TGTGCCAGCAGCTTAGGTGGGGCGCTCGATCAGCCCCAGCATTTT CASSLGGALDQPQHF
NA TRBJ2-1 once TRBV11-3 TGTGCCAGCACCAGGACCTACAATGAGCAGTTCTTC CASTRTYNEQFF
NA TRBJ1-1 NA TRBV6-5 TGTGCCAGCAGTTACTCGAAGGGCAGACAGAACACTGAAGCTTTCTTT CASSYSKGRQNTEAFF
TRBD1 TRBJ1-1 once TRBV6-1 TGTGCCAGCAGTGAAGCTCATGGGACAGGGTATGCTGAAGCTTTCTTT CASSEAHGTGYAEAFF
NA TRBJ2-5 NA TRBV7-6 TGTGCCAGCAGCTTAGGGGGCCGAAGGGCTCAAGAGACCCAGTACTTC CASSLGGRRAQETQYF
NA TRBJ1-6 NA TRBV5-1 TGCGCCAGCAGCTGGATGGGGCAGTCCCGTCTGGCACCCCTCCACTTT CASSWMGQSRLAPLHF
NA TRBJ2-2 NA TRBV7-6 TGTGCCAGCAGCTTAGCGTCGGGCGGGGAGCTGTTTTTT CASSLASGGELFF
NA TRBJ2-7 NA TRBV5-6 TGTGCCAGCAGCTTGGACAGAACCTACGAGCAGTACTTC CASSLDRTYEQYF
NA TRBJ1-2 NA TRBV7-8 TGTGCCAGCAGCCCGCACAGTTCTGGCTACACCTTC CASSPHSSGYTF
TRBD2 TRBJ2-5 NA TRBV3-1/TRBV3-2 TGTGCCAGCAGCCAGCCGGGACTAGCGGTCCAAGAGACCCAGTACTTC CASSQPGLAVQETQYF
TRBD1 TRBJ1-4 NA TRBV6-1 TGTGCCAGCAGTGAACAGACGACAGGGCATGAAAAACTGTTTTTT CASSEQTTGHEKLFF
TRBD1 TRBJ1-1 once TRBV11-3 TGTGCCAGCAGCGCCTCGACAGGGGACACTGAAGCTTTCTTT CASSASTGDTEAFF
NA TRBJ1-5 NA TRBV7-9 TGTGCCAGCAGCTTAGAGAGCGTTCAGCCCCAGCATTTT CASSLESVQPQHF
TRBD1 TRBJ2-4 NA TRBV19 TGTGCCAGTAGTGCGTCCGGGACAGGGTCAGCCAAAAACATTCAGTACTTC CASSASGTGSAKNIQYF
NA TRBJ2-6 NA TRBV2 TGTGCCAGCAGTGATAAGCCCTCTGGGGCCAACGTCCTGACTTTC CASSDKPSGANVLTF
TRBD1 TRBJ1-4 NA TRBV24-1 TGTGCCACCAGGCAGGACAGGGGGCTTGAAAAACTGTTTTTT CATRQDRGLEKLFF
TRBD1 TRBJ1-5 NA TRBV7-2 TGTGCCAGCAGTCCCCGGGACAGGGGGATCAGTCAGCCCCAGCATTTT CASSPRDRGISQPQHF
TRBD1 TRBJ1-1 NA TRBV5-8 TGTGCCAGCAGGTCACTACAGGGGGCGGGAACTGAAGCTTTCTTT CASRSLQGAGTEAFF
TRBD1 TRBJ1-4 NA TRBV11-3 TGTGCCAGCAGCCCAAAGACAGGGTCTCGTATGAATGAAAAACTGTTTTTT CASSPKTGSRMNEKLFF
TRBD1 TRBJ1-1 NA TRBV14 TGTGCCAGCAGCCTACAGGGGCTGAACACTGAAGCTTTCTTT CASSLQGLNTEAFF
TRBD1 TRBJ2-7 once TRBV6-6 TGTGCCAGCAGTTCCTCGGGACAGGTGAACTACGAGCAGTACTTC CASSSSGQVNYEQYF
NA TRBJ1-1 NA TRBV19 TGTGCCAGTAGTATAGCCCCTGACAGTCTGAACACTGAAGCTTTCTTT CASSIAPDSLNTEAFF